This T cell receptor beta chain was observed in a study of beta chain features in type 1 diabetes. General study findings and limits: TCRB CDR3 length was moderately but significantly reduced in all four CD4+ subsets of Type 1 diabetes patients.

Germline values: CDR1 LNHDA, CDR2 SQIVND (reference sequence). After removal of 5 bases from V and 7 bases from J, the junction contained 18 bases not matched to a gene. The CDR3 extends over 18 amino acids. Expressed TCRB transcripts were sequenced because the entire RNA isolate underwent reverse transcription. The assay was immunoSEQ multiplex PCR, and TCRdb's table has in-frame clones only and misses some. This sample has over 120,000 clones, with under 11% found just once. This clone occurred a few times. Its antigen is not identified. Sorted CD4+ subsets: naive, central memory, regulatory, stem cell-like memory (CD45RO/CCR7/CD25/CD127/CD95/CD27 panel).

V is TRBV19 and J is TRBJ2-2; 8 positions match TRBD1. The TCR originated in a man aged 18 to 35 in good health. Source material: naive CD4+ T cells from blood. The CDR3 bases are TGTGCCAGTAGTCCCGGTGTCAGTCAGGGGGCGCGAGGCGGGGAGCTGTTTTTT. As protein: CASSPGVSQGARGGELFF.